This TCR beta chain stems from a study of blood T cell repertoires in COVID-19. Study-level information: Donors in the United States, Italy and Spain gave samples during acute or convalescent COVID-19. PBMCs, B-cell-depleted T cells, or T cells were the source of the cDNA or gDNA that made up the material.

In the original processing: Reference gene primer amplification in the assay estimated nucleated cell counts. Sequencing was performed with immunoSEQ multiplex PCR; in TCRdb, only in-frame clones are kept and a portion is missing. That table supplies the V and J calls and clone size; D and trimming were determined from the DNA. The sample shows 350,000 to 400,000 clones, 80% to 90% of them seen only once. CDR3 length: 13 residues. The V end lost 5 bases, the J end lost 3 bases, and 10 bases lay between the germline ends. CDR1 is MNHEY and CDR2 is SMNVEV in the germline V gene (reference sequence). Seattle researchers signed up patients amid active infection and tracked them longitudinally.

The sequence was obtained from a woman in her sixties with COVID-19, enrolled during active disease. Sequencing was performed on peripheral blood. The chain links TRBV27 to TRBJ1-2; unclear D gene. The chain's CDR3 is CASSTQAYYGYTF. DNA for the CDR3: TGTGCCAGCAGTACCCAGGCCTACTATGGCTACACCTTC.